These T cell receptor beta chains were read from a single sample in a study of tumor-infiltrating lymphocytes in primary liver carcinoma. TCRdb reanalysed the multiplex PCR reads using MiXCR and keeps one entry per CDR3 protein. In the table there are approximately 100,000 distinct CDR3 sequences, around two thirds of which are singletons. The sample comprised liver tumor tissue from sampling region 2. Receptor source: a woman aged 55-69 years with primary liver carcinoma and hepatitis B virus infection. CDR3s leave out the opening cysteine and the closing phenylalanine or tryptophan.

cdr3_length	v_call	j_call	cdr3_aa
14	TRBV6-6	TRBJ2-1	ASSSHGTSVYNEQF
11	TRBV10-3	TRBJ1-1	VIRSDTYTEAF
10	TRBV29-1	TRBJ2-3	SVDFAGDTHY
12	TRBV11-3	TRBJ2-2	ASSLTGGTGELF
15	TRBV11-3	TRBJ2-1	ASSLGRGEWGIYEQF
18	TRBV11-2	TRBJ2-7	ASSAISRLAGGQKSYEQY
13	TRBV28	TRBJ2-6	ASSLMKTGANVLT
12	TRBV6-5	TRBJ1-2	ASSVAPSTYGYT
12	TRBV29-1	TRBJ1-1	SVLTDTGNTEAF
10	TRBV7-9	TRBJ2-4	ASSLGGNIQY
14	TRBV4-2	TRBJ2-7	ASSQDGGQKLSEQY
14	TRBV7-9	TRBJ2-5	ASSHGRLAGGETQH
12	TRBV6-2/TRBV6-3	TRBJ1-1	ASSYRGASTEAF
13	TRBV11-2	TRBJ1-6	ASSLETGGNSSLD
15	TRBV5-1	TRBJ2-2	ASSPGTSGSITGELF
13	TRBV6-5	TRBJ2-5	ASGRGCRIQETQY
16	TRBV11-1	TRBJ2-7	ASSLGGTTSGGPYEQY
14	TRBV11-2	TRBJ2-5	ASRLRVTEYQETHY
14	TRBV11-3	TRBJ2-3	ANSLTAGSRTDTRF
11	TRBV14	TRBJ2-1	ASSQQGYDESF
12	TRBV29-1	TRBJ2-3	SVSLGTGTDTQY
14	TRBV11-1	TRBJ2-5	TSSIGTIFAQEAQH
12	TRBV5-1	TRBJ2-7	ASSLQGRDYEQY
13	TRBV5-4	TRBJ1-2	ASSLEREWRGGYT
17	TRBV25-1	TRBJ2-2	ASSGFTPIQDSNAGELF
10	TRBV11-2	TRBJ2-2	ARCFWGGELF
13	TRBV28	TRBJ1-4	ASSRPGTTNEKLF
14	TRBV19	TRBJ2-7	ASSARQGIGVYEQY
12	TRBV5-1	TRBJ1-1	ASSLGVGDYEAF
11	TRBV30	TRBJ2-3	AWSTGQPDTQY
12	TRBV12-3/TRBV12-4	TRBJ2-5	ASSLLRQVASLD
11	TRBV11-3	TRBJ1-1	VSSRLDRGLAF
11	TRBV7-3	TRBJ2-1	ASSLSLYNEQF
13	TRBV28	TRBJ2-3	TSNRERGGTDTQY
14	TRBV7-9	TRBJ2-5	ASSLPHQTWGETRY
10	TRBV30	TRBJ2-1	VWSFSLDEQF
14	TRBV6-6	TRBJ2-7	ASSYSVGTATYEQY